A single sample is the source of the 13 T cell receptor beta chains below, sequenced in a study of CD8 T cells in Susac syndrome. With random hexamers, reverse transcription was performed on roughly 0.5 to 1 ug of RNA. TCRdb called the immunoSEQ multiplex PCR reads again in MiXCR, with one record for every CDR3 protein. The table shows 100,000 to 150,000 distinct CDR3 sequences, with around 94% occurring only once. Sequenced input: CD8+ T cells from PBMCs. Receptors were obtained from a human donor with Susac syndrome.

This chain connects TRBV4-1 to TRBJ1-1; 7 bases map to TRBD1. CDR1 and CDR2 (germline): MGHRA, YSYEKL. This CDR3 contains 16 residues. With 4 bases clipped from V and 5 bases from J, the junction kept 13 bases outside the gene matches. The CDR3 region is CASSPLATGESTEAFF. For the CDR3, the DNA is TGCGCCAGCAGCCCACTTGCCACAGGGGAAAGTACTGAAGCTTTCTTT.

This chain links TRBV4-3 with TRBJ1-1; D perhaps matches TRBD1 (6 bases). V was clipped by 1 base and J by 5 bases, with 17 bases between them. The germline V gene has CDR1 LGHNA and CDR2 YSLEER. This CDR3 comprises 16 residues. This CDR3 is CASSQAQEGTNTEAFF. The CDR3 DNA reads TGCGCCAGCAGCCAAGCTCAGGAGGGGACAAATACTGAAGCTTTCTTT.

V usage is TRBV6-5 and J usage is TRBJ1-1; 7 nucleotides align to TRBD1. The CDR3 runs to 15 residues. Germline CDR1 is MNHEY and CDR2 is SVGAGI. V was clipped by 4 bases and J by 1 base; unmatched bases: 6. The CDR3 region has the DNA TGTGCCAGCAGTTCACCCAGGGGGGGGAACACTGAAGCTTTCTTT. It specifies CASSSPRGGNTEAFF.

The chain carries TRBV4-1 and TRBJ1-1, with D possibly being TRBD1 (6 bases). The CDR3 runs to 15 residues. Germline V gene sequence: CDR1 MGHRA, CDR2 YSYEKL. V dropped 3 bases and J dropped 4 bases, with 15 bases sitting between them. CDR3 region: CASSQGAGIGTEAFF. The CDR3 DNA sequence: TGCGCCAGCAGCCAGGGGGCGGGGATTGGCACTGAAGCTTTCTTT.

The V call is TRBV20-1, the J call TRBJ2-5, with 8 nucleotides matching TRBD2. The CDR3 is made up of 15 amino acids. V shed 6 bases and J 4 bases; nucleotides not matched to a gene: 13. The germline gives CDR1 DFQATT, CDR2 SNEGSKA (reference sequence). CDR3 sequence reads: CSAGRAGEDGETQYF. The CDR3 nucleotides read TGCAGTGCCGGGAGGGCAGGGGAGGATGGAGAGACCCAGTACTTC.

The rearrangement joins TRBV7-8 to TRBJ2-1; 11 bases line up with TRBD2. CDR3 length: 18 residues. Germline V lookup: CDR1 SGHVS, CDR2 FQNEAQ. J lost 7 bases, V lost 0 bases, and 11 bases had no gene match. The CDR3 nucleotides are TGTGCCAGCAGCTTAGCGCTGATGGTAGCGGGAGGGTATAATGAGCAGTTCTTC. Its protein is CASSLALMVAGGYNEQFF.

This sequence joins TRBV15 and TRBJ2-3; no clear D. Germline V lookup: CDR1 LNHNV, CDR2 YYDKDF (reference sequence). V was cut by 0 bases and J by 6 bases, with 10 bases left in between. The CDR3 runs to 14 residues. CDR3 in amino acids: CATSRDAVADTQYF. CDR3 in DNA: TGTGCCACCAGCAGAGATGCCGTGGCGGATACGCAGTATTTT. The complete variable domain, with remaining parts taken from reference TRBV15 and TRBJ2-3, reads DAMVIQNPRYQVTQFGKPVTLSCSQTLNHNVMYWYQQKSSQAPKLLFHYYDKDFNNEADTPDNFQSRRPNTSFCFLDIRSPGLGDTAMYLCATSRDAVADTQYFGPGTRLTVL.

V usage is TRBV7-3 and J usage is TRBJ1-2; D uncertain. V was pared by 2 bases and J by 2 bases, with 12 bases between. The CDR3 spans 15 residues. Per the germline V gene, CDR1 is SGHTA and CDR2 is FQGTGA. CDR3 nucleotides: TGTGCCAGCAGCTTATGGGGAGAACAGAACTATGGCTACACCTTC. Protein product: CASSLWGEQNYGYTF.

The V call is TRBV30, the J call TRBJ2-5; D ambiguous. CDR3 length equals 21 residues. Trimming took 0 bases from V and 2 from J, leaving 31 bases between them. Germline V gene sequence: CDR1 GTSNPN, CDR2 SVGIG (reference sequence). CDR3 DNA sequence: TGTGCCTGGAGTGTACCCGTAGCTCGGAGCGACCATTGGGTGGCTCAAGAGACCCAGTACTTC. Its translation: CAWSVPVARSDHWVAQETQYF. Drawing the rest from reference TRBV30 and TRBJ2-5, the complete variable domain is SQTIHQWPATLVQPVGSPLSLECTVEGTSNPNLYWYRQAAGRGLQLLFYSVGIGQISSEVPQNLSASRPQDRQFILSSKKLLLSDSGFYLCAWSVPVARSDHWVAQETQYFGPGTRLLVL.

This clonotype occurred once. The V gene is TRBV20-1, the J gene TRBJ2-7; D gene unclear. V dropped 5 bases and J dropped 3 bases, with 17 bases sitting between them. From germline, CDR1 is DFQATT and CDR2 SNEGSKA (reference sequence). The CDR3 is 14 amino acids. CDR3 amino acids: CSAHEPEEFYEQYF. The CDR3 nucleotides are TGCAGTGCTCATGAGCCAGAAGAGTTCTACGAGCAGTACTTC.

The chain is built from TRBV4-1 and TRBJ1-2; D may be TRBD1 (5 bases). The germline gives CDR1 MGHRA, CDR2 YSYEKL. The CDR3 totals 15 residues. V was clipped by 3 bases and J by 2 bases, with 13 bases between them. The CDR3 reads CASSQALGENYGYTF. The DNA of the CDR3 is TGCGCCAGCAGCCAGGCTTTGGGGGAGAACTATGGCTACACCTTC.

This clonotype has a single count. The J gene is TRBJ2-7, the V gene TRBV30; 9 nucleotides match TRBD1. The V gene's germline CDR1 is GTSNPN and CDR2 SVGIG (reference sequence). V lost 7 bases, J lost 5 bases, and 9 bases stayed unmatched. This CDR3 contains 13 residues. This CDR3 is CAYEQGALDEQYF. CDR3 DNA sequence: TGTGCCTACGAACAGGGGGCCTTAGACGAGCAGTACTTC.

J is TRBJ2-2 and V is TRBV7-3; 7 nucleotides match TRBD2. Trimming cost V 2 bases and J 3 bases; bases outside gene matches: 12. The CDR3 runs 18 residues. Germline-derived CDR1 and CDR2 are SGHTA and FQGTGA. CDR3 DNA: TGTGCCAGCAGCTTAGAACGAGGGTCTAGCGGTCACACCGGGGAGCTGTTTTTT. This codes for CASSLERGSSGHTGELFF.